Presented here are 10 T cell receptor beta chains from one specimen sequenced in a study of shared clonotypes between healthy human individuals. Clones were read by immunoSEQ multiplex PCR, and TCRdb kept only the in-frame ones, dropping some. The sample carries under 850,000 clones, around 93% recorded once. The naive CD8 fraction comprised CD45RO-negative cells positively selected for CCR7 and excluded terminally differentiated effector memory CD45RA+ cells. The sequencing input was naive CD8+ T cells sorted from blood. The receptor set was obtained from a man between 25 and 39 years old in good health.

This clone was picked up one time. This chain connects TRBV7-2 to TRBJ2-7, with D perhaps TRBD1 or TRBD2 (5 bases each). This CDR3 has 14 amino acids. Germline V CDR1 and CDR2: SGHTA, FQGNSA. V was trimmed by 5 bases and J by 5 bases, leaving 16 bases between them. CDR3 sequence: CASSRGTTPDEQYF. Written as DNA, the CDR3 is TGTGCCAGCAGCCGAGGGACGACCCCTGACGAGCAGTACTTC.

The J gene is TRBJ1-1, the V gene TRBV7-2; no clear D. The V gene's germline CDR1 is SGHTA and CDR2 FQGNSA. This CDR3 is 16 amino acids long. V lost 4 bases, J lost 6 bases, and 21 bases lay in between. CDR3 DNA sequence: TGTGCCAGCAGCTCCTTAATACAGATTCAAGGCGCTGAAGCTTTCTTT. Translation: CASSSLIQIQGAEAFF.

The rearrangement joins TRBV19 to TRBJ2-7; D ambiguous. Germline CDR1 reads LNHDA; CDR2 reads SQIVND (reference sequence). The length of the CDR3 is 13 residues. V was trimmed by 4 bases and J by 6 bases, leaving 13 bases between them. CDR3 bases: TGTGCCAGTAGTACGGTGGGGTCATCCGAGCAGTACTTC. The encoded protein is CASSTVGSSEQYF.

This sequence joins TRBV28 and TRBJ2-1; TRBD2 matches at 7 bases. J was trimmed by 4 bases and V by 5 bases; bases with no gene match: 5. The germline V gene has CDR1 MDHEN and CDR2 SYDVKM. The CDR3 loop spans 14 amino acids. CDR3 residues: CASSPTSLYNEQFF. The DNA of the CDR3 is TGTGCCAGCAGTCCGACTAGCCTATACAATGAGCAGTTCTTC.

In its sample, this clone was seen a few times. Other nucleotide sequences from this sample produce the same CDR3. The V call is TRBV9, the J call TRBJ1-2; D gene uncertain. The V gene's germline CDR1 is SGDLS and CDR2 YYNGEE. The CDR3 length is 13 residues. V shed 4 bases and J shed 2 bases, with 9 bases lying between them. CDR3 bases: TGTGCCAGCAGCCCCGGAGGCAACTATGGCTACACCTTC. Protein: CASSPGGNYGYTF. Drawing the rest from reference TRBV9 and TRBJ1-2, the complete variable domain is DSGVTQTPKHLITATGQRVTLRCSPRSGDLSVYWYQQSLDQGLQFLIQYYNGEERAKGNILERFSAQQFPDLHSELNLSSLELGDSALYFCASSPGGNYGYTFGSGTRLTVV.

The chain joins TRBV29-1 to TRBJ2-1; possible D gene TRBD1, 6 bases. The CDR3 extends over 14 amino acids. Trimming stripped 3 bases from V and 5 bases from J, with 14 bases between. Germline assignment: CDR1 SQVTM and CDR2 ANQGSEA. The CDR3 DNA reads TGCAGCGTTGAGCAGGGGTTGGGAGACAATGAGCAGTTCTTC. It specifies CSVEQGLGDNEQFF.

The chain uses TRBV4-1 and TRBJ1-1, with 7 bases lining up with TRBD1. V was pared by 2 bases and J by 0 bases, with 3 bases of the junction left unmatched. CDR1 and CDR2 from the germline V gene are MGHRA and YSYEKL. The CDR3 covers 15 residues. This CDR3 is CASSQLTGMNTEAFF. DNA for the CDR3: TGCGCCAGCAGCCAACTGACAGGGATGAACACTGAAGCTTTCTTT.

The CDR3 reads CASSSPDSPDRYGYTF. The CDR3 DNA reads as TGTGCCAGCAGCTCCCCCGACAGTCCTGACCGCTATGGCTACACCTTC. The chain links TRBV7-9 to TRBJ1-2; maybe TRBD1 (5 bases). CDR3 length: 16 amino acids. V lost 4 bases and J 4 bases, leaving 19 bases between the germline ends. Germline CDR1 reads SEHNR; CDR2 reads FQNEAQ (reference sequence).

In its sample, this clone was seen once. This chain uses TRBV4-1 with TRBJ2-1; D unclear. This CDR3 is 13 amino acids long. V dropped 0 bases and J dropped 10 bases, with 10 bases sitting between them. CDR1 MGHRA and CDR2 YSYEKL come from the germline V gene. CDR3 amino acids: CASSQERLGEQFF. CDR3 nucleotides: TGCGCCAGCAGCCAAGAAAGATTGGGGGAGCAGTTCTTC.

The chain employs TRBV6-5 and TRBJ2-2; the match to TRBD1 covers 7 bases. This CDR3 contains 15 residues. V gave up 5 bases and J gave up 8 bases; unmatched junction bases: 11. Germline V CDR1 and CDR2: MNHEY, SVGAGI. The CDR3 loop reads CASSPGQSPPGELFF. CDR3 in DNA: TGTGCCAGCAGTCCGGGACAGAGCCCACCGGGGGAGCTGTTTTTT.